The 2 T cell receptor beta chains below were found in one sample sequenced in a study of beta chain features in type 1 diabetes. The antigens of these receptors remain unknown. The entirety of the isolated RNA underwent reverse transcription, so expressed TCRB transcripts were sequenced. TCRdb keeps only in-frame clones here, not all; method: immunoSEQ multiplex PCR. The profile shows 150,000 to 200,000 clones, roughly 65% of them singletons. Broader study findings: For Type 1 diabetes patients, all four CD4+ subsets carried TCRB CDR3s that were moderately but significantly shorter.

The sequenced material came from naive CD4+ T cells from blood. Receptors were obtained from a man aged 30 to 39 with type 1 diabetes.

The J gene is TRBJ2-2, the V gene TRBV7-2; D gene unclear. V gave up 5 bases and J gave up 1 base, with 11 bases separating them. Germline V gene data show CDR1 as SGHTA and CDR2 as FQGNSA. There are 15 residues in the CDR3. In DNA form, the CDR3 reads TGTGCCAGCAGCCAGGCCATTCGGAACACCGGGGAGCTGTTTTTT. Amino acids: CASSQAIRNTGELFF.

A few counts support this clone. This sequence joins TRBV30 and TRBJ2-5; 9 bases line up with TRBD1. The junction had 7 bases not matched to a gene; V was cut back by 0 bases and J by 5 bases. Per germline, CDR1 GTSNPN and CDR2 SVGIG (reference sequence). The CDR3 spans 15 residues. The CDR3 sequence: CAWSVPTGGYETQYF. The CDR3 DNA reads as TGTGCCTGGAGTGTACCAACAGGGGGCTATGAGACCCAGTACTTC.